A single sample gave rise to the 26 T cell receptor beta chains below, sequenced in a study of Graves' ophthalmopathy and Graves' hyperthyroidism. The TCR beta CDR3 regions underwent amplification from RNA transcripts. First-round RT-PCR employed HTBI primers, with a second-round multiplex PCR after it. TCRdb reprocessed the multiplex PCR reads with MiXCR, giving one entry per CDR3 protein. Here the sample spans under 60,000 distinct CDR3 sequences, about half being singletons. Specimen: peripheral blood. The receptors stem from an adult woman with Graves' ophthalmopathy.

This clonotype showed up just once. The final CDR3 position lacks the conserved phenylalanine or tryptophan, pointing to a likely read error. The V call is TRBV12-3 or TRBV12-4, the J call TRBJ2-1; 8 bases fit TRBD2. The CDR3 extends over 17 amino acids. V lost 7 bases to trimming and J lost 7 bases; unmatched junction nucleotides: 18. The CDR3 here is CASTLPEKREGLNEQFC. CDR3 bases: TGTGCCAGCACTCTCCCGGAGAAACGGGAGGGCCTGAATGAGCAGTTCTGC.

This clonotype was picked up many times. V and J are TRBV6-4 and TRBJ2-3; a weak D match, TRBD2 (7 bases). The CDR3 length is 14 residues. Trimming cost V 2 bases and J 9 bases, with 15 bases left between them. Germline CDR1 MRHNA, CDR2 SNTAGT. The chain's CDR3 is CASSDTGGRGTQYF. The CDR3 DNA reads as TGTGCCAGCAGTGACACCGGGGGGCGCGGGACGCAGTATTTT.

With regard to this clonotype: A much larger clone differs from this one at a single base, so this may be a read error. CDR3 in amino acids: CATTDQNHGYTF. The CDR3 coding sequence is TGTGCCACCACGGATCAGAACCATGGCTACACCTTC. The chain uses TRBV6-2 or TRBV6-3 and TRBJ1-2, with unresolved D. Germline V gives CDR1 MNHEY, CDR2 SVGEGT. Trimming took off 10 bases at V and 6 bases at J, with 15 bases between the two ends. The CDR3 is 12 amino acids.

About this clonotype itself: A much more abundant neighbour one base away suggests this may be a read error. The V call is TRBV6-5, the J call TRBJ1-1; TRBD1 is a possible D gene (6 bases). The CDR3 loop spans 17 amino acids. Germline CDR1 MNHEY, CDR2 SVGAGI. V was pared by 0 bases and J by 4 bases, with 18 bases between. In DNA, the CDR3 is TGTGCCAGCAGTTACTCGATAATGGGACACCTGAGCACTGAAGCTTTCTTT. It codes for CASSYSIMGHLSTEAFF.

There are many counts of this clonotype. V is TRBV4-1 and J is TRBJ2-4; 7 nucleotides align to TRBD2. This CDR3 comprises 16 residues. Germline V gene data show CDR1 as MGHRA and CDR2 as YSYEKL. V shed 4 bases and J 5 bases; nucleotides not matched to a gene: 11. The CDR3 DNA sequence: TGCGCCAGCAGCCCCCTGGGAGGGCTAGCGGAAAACATTCAGTACTTC. Amino acids: CASSPLGGLAENIQYF.

This clonotype has at least ten counts. The CDR3 sequence: CASSEAMREQYF. The CDR3 bases are TGTGCCAGCAGTGAAGCTATGCGGGAGCAGTACTTC. The rearrangement joins TRBV6-1 to TRBJ2-7; unclear D gene. The germline V gene encodes CDR1 MNHNS and CDR2 SASEGT. The ends were cut back, 0 bases at V and 7 bases at J, with 7 bases in the middle. This CDR3 is 12 amino acids long.

This clonotype has just one count. The chain links TRBV7-9 to TRBJ2-7; 9 nucleotides agree with TRBD2. J lost 3 bases, V lost 7 bases, and 16 bases had no gene match. Per germline, CDR1 SEHNR and CDR2 FQNEAQ (reference sequence). The CDR3 is 17 residues long. CDR3 loop: CASTFGRLAGTHYEQYF. The CDR3 DNA sequence: TGTGCCAGCACCTTCGGGAGGCTAGCGGGGACTCACTACGAGCAGTACTTC.

Remarks on this clonotype: The germline gene is not matched at one end of the junction; a read error may be the cause. The genes are TRBV7-9 and TRBJ2-3; unclear D gene. The germline gives CDR1 SEHNR, CDR2 FQNEAQ (reference sequence). The CDR3 has 12 residues. CDR3 region: CASSSTADMQYF. The DNA of the CDR3 is TGTGCCAGCAGCTCTACAGCAGATATGCAGTATTTT.

This chain uses TRBV19 with TRBJ1-1; D is unclear. V was cut by 6 bases and J by 0 bases, with 5 bases left in between. Germline CDR1 is LNHDA and CDR2 is SQIVND (reference sequence). CDR3 length: 12 amino acids. The chain's CDR3 is CASRRMNTEAFF. The CDR3 region has the DNA TGTGCCAGTAGGAGAATGAACACTGAAGCTTTCTTT.

The chain recombines TRBV20-1 with TRBJ2-7; D may be TRBD2 (7 bases). Trimming stripped 6 bases from V and 7 bases from J, with 28 bases between. CDR3 length: 16 amino acids. Per the germline V gene, CDR1 is DFQATT and CDR2 is SNEGSKA (reference sequence). CDR3 sequence: CSAAGVDGGQGREQYF. In DNA, the CDR3 is TGCAGTGCCGCGGGAGTGGACGGCGGCCAGGGGAGAGAGCAGTACTTC.

The rearrangement uses TRBV5-1 and TRBJ1-2; 8 bases line up with TRBD1. V gave up 4 bases and J gave up 7 bases; unmatched junction bases: 3. Germline assignment: CDR1 SGHRS and CDR2 YFSETQ. This CDR3 has 12 residues. This CDR3 is CASSIQGAGYTF. As DNA, the CDR3 is TGCGCCAGCAGCATTCAGGGGGCTGGCTACACCTTC.

This clonotype was observed at least ten times. This chain connects TRBV4-1 to TRBJ2-3; D may be TRBD2 (5 bases). Trimming removed 6 bases at V and 4 bases at J, with 11 bases between. Germline V CDR1 and CDR2: MGHRA, YSYEKL. This CDR3 has 13 residues. In DNA, the CDR3 is TGCGCCAGCAGTTCCCTAGCAGCAGATACGCAGTATTTT. It is translated as CASSSLAADTQYF.

Judged by abundance, this clonotype is medium-sized (0.01 to 0.1%). The chain carries TRBV10-3 and TRBJ2-7; unclear D gene. The CDR3 length is 14 residues. Germline V gene sequence: CDR1 ENHRY, CDR2 SYGVKD. Trimming stripped 0 bases from V and 0 bases from J, with 6 bases between. The CDR3 loop reads CAISESDGSYEQYF. CDR3 DNA sequence: TGTGCCATCAGTGAGTCTGACGGCTCCTACGAGCAGTACTTC.

In regard to this clonotype: At one of its ends the junction is not consistent with the germline gene, which may arise from a read error. The chain joins TRBV9 to TRBJ2-3, with D possibly TRBD2 on 6 matching bases. The CDR3 has 16 amino acids. Germline-derived CDR1 and CDR2 are SGDLS and YYNGEE. CDR3 amino acids: CASCVVGGARSDMQYF. The CDR3 DNA reads TGTGCCAGCTGCGTAGTCGGCGGGGCCCGGTCGGATATGCAGTATTTT.

V gene TRBV29-1 combines with J gene TRBJ1-5; D might be TRBD1 (6 bases). The V end was cut by 4 bases, the J end by 2 bases, with 12 bases between. The CDR3 loop spans 14 amino acids. CDR1 and CDR2 from the germline V gene are SQVTM and ANQGSEA. CDR3 amino acids: CSVVMAGGNQPQHF. DNA for the CDR3: TGCAGCGTTGTTATGGCAGGGGGCAATCAGCCCCAGCATTTT.

Of note for this clonotype: The conserved phenylalanine or tryptophan is not found at the CDR3 terminus, so this likely reflects a read error. The chain couples TRBV7-3 to TRBJ2-5, with 8 bases aligning to TRBD1. Unmatched junction bases numbered 13, after V lost 5 bases and J lost 5 bases. The CDR3 runs 16 residues. The germline V gene encodes CDR1 SGHTA and CDR2 FQGTGA. The CDR3, as DNA: TGTGCCAGCAGCCAAGAAGGCGCAGGGGGCGCGGAGACCCAGTACTGC. As protein: CASSQEGAGGAETQYC.

About this clonotype itself: An end of the junction does not agree with germline; a read error may underlie this. The chain couples TRBV6-2 or TRBV6-3 to TRBJ2-3; 11 bases are a match to TRBD2. This CDR3 is built from 17 residues. CDR1 and CDR2 (germline): MNHEY, SVGEGT. CDR3 nucleotides: TGTGTCAGCAGTTCCGTCCCGGGACTAGCGGGCACAGATACGCAGTATTTT. This sequence encodes CVSSSVPGLAGTDTQYF.

The rearrangement uses TRBV7-2 and TRBJ2-1; 13 positions match TRBD2. Germline assignment: CDR1 SGHTA and CDR2 FQGNSA. The V segment lost 5 bases and the J segment 7 bases; nucleotides outside the gene matches: 2. The CDR3 consists of 14 residues. The CDR3 loop reads CASSLGLAGNEQFF. CDR3 DNA sequence: TGTGCCAGCAGCCTGGGACTAGCGGGAAATGAGCAGTTCTTC.

This clonotype was seen ten or more times. The chain employs TRBV19 and TRBJ2-5, with 7 bases fitting TRBD1. Looked up from germline, CDR1 is LNHDA and CDR2 is SQIVND (reference sequence). There are 14 residues in the CDR3. V was clipped by 1 base and J by 5 bases; unmatched bases: 4. CDR3 DNA: TGTGCCAGTAGTATAGTGGGCAGGGGGGAGACCCAGTACTTC. Protein product: CASSIVGRGETQYF.

A word on this clonotype: The CDR3 ends on some other residue instead of the conserved phenylalanine or tryptophan, so this is likely a read error. The chain has TRBV7-2 and TRBJ2-5, with TRBD2 as a possible D gene (7 bases). Between the trimmed V and J ends, which lost 5 bases and 5 bases, there was a span of 18 bases. Germline V gene sequence: CDR1 SGHTA, CDR2 FQGNSA. The CDR3 length is 15 residues. Written as DNA, the CDR3 is TGTGCCAGCAGCCCAGAAACGGGGGGCGCGGAGACCCAGTACTGC. Its translation: CASSPETGGAETQYC.

This clonotype was detected many times. CDR3 nucleotides: TGTGCCAGCAGCCGTAAGGGCAGGGGTGTCTACAATGAGCAGTTCTTC. Translated, it gives CASSRKGRGVYNEQFF. The chain is built from TRBV5-6 and TRBJ2-1, with a tentative D call TRBD1 (6 bases). CDR3 length: 16 amino acids. Looked up from germline, CDR1 is SGHDT and CDR2 is YYEEEE. Trimming took 4 bases from V and 3 from J, leaving 17 bases between them. Full variable domain (outside the CDR3, taken from reference TRBV5-6 and TRBJ2-1): DAGVTQSPTHLIKTRGQQVTLRCSPKSGHDTVSWYQQALGQGPQFIFQYYEEEERQRGNFPDRFSGHQFPNYSSELNVNALLLGDSALYLCASSRKGRGVYNEQFFGPGTRLTVL.

The table lists this clonotype with a count of one. The rearrangement links TRBV7-9 to TRBJ2-7, with 9 bases lining up with TRBD1. J gave up 2 bases and V 4 bases, and 12 bases lay outside the gene matches. The CDR3 covers 17 residues. CDR1 SEHNR and CDR2 FQNEAQ come from the germline V gene (reference sequence). The CDR3 loop reads CASSSDRGFGQPYEQYF. CDR3 bases: TGTGCCAGCAGCTCCGACAGGGGGTTTGGTCAGCCCTACGAGCAGTACTTC.

The V call is TRBV7-8, the J call TRBJ2-6; D may match TRBD1 or TRBD2 (6 bases each). Germline lookup yields CDR1 SGHVS and CDR2 FQNEAQ. With 0 bases removed from V and 3 bases from J, the gap between germline ends came to 9 bases. This CDR3 is built from 16 residues. The CDR3 sequence is CASSLAGGNGANVLTF. The CDR3 region has the DNA TGTGCCAGCAGCTTAGCAGGGGGGAATGGGGCCAACGTCCTGACTTTC.

The count of this clonotype is one. One end of the junction fails to match germline, which may point to a read error. V gene TRBV20-1 combines with J gene TRBJ2-2; a weak D match, TRBD2 (6 bases). This CDR3 is built from 15 residues. CDR1 and CDR2 from the germline V gene are DFQATT and SNEGSKA (reference sequence). In nucleotides, the CDR3 is TGCAGTGCTAGACTTAGCGGAAGCCCAGCCGGGGAGCCGCTTTTT. Translating it yields CSARLSGSPAGEPLF.

With respect to this clonotype: The conserved phenylalanine or tryptophan normally closing the CDR3 is absent here, so this likely arose from a read error. The rearrangement uses TRBV20-1 and TRBJ2-2, with 14 positions matching TRBD2. V trimming: 5 bases; J trimming: 4 bases; junction bases outside the gene matches: 15. The CDR3 sequence is 19 residues long. CDR1 and CDR2 (germline): DFQATT, SNEGSKA (reference sequence). This CDR3 is CSASLPGLAGVSSTGELFL. Written as DNA, the CDR3 is TGCAGTGCTTCCTTACCGGGACTAGCGGGAGTATCGTCCACCGGGGAGCTGTTTCTC.

This clonotype was seen many times. The rearrangement uses TRBV12-3 or TRBV12-4 and TRBJ1-2; possibly TRBD1 for D (6 bases). The CDR3 sequence is 18 residues long. V was trimmed by 5 bases and J by 5 bases, leaving 27 bases between them. CDR3 amino acids: CASSRSLQKTGQSYGYTF. The CDR3 DNA is TGTGCCAGCAGTAGAAGCCTGCAGAAGACAGGACAATCTTATGGCTACACCTTC.